Presented here are 29 T cell receptor beta chains from one specimen sequenced in a study of T cell repertoires in cytomegalovirus infection. TCRdb passed the reads through MiXCR, listing each CDR3 protein once. The sample yields some 940,000 distinct CDR3 sequences, around 32% seen once. The antigens of these receptors remain unknown. The sample consisted of cultured CD8+ T cells from PBMCs, taken from culture after CMV antigen stimulation. The source of these receptors is a human donor in good health (CMV status not recorded). Some clones in this sample may be carry-over from other donors' samples.

The table lists this clonotype with a few counts. The J gene is TRBJ2-1, the V gene TRBV29-1, with unresolved D. Germline loops: CDR1 SQVTM, CDR2 ANQGSEA. Trimming left V 5 bases short and J 0 bases short, with 8 bases between. The CDR3 runs to 13 residues. CDR3 sequence: CSVSESSYNEQFF. The CDR3 DNA reads TGCAGCGTTAGTGAAAGCTCCTACAATGAGCAGTTCTTC.

This clonotype was observed a few times. V is TRBV7-6 and J is TRBJ2-4, with D hard to call. Trimming cost V 5 bases and J 0 bases, with 14 bases left between them. The CDR3 length is 16 residues. The germline V gene has CDR1 SGHVS and CDR2 FNYEAQ. The CDR3: CASSPHSDLAKNIQYF. In nucleotides, the CDR3 is TGTGCCAGCAGCCCTCACAGCGATCTAGCCAAAAACATTCAGTACTTC.

The chain is built from TRBV5-1 and TRBJ1-1; no clear D. Trimming removed 0 bases at V and 3 bases at J, with 15 bases between. Germline CDR1 SGHRS, CDR2 YFSETQ. CDR3 length equals 16 residues. CDR3 region: CASSLESAVPDTEAFF. The CDR3 DNA is TGCGCCAGCAGCTTGGAATCGGCGGTCCCAGACACTGAAGCTTTCTTT.

Only one count was recorded for this clonotype. The chain couples TRBV19 to TRBJ1-1; D is unresolved. Germline V gives CDR1 LNHDA, CDR2 SQIVND (reference sequence). There are 15 residues in the CDR3. V lost 3 bases and J lost 1, with 12 bases in between. CDR3 loop: CASSIPQEKNTEAFF. CDR3 nucleotides: TGTGCCAGTAGTATCCCCCAGGAGAAGAACACTGAAGCTTTCTTT. Drawing the rest from reference TRBV19 and TRBJ1-1, the complete variable domain is DGGITQSPKYLFRKEGQNVTLSCEQNLNHDAMYWYRQDPGQGLRLIYYSQIVNDFQKGDIAEGYSVSREKKESFPLTVTSAQKNPTAFYLCASSIPQEKNTEAFFGQGTRLTVV.

This clonotype was detected only a few times. The chain recombines TRBV20-1 with TRBJ2-2; D remains ambiguous. CDR1 and CDR2 from the germline V gene are DFQATT and SNEGSKA (reference sequence). The CDR3 has 12 residues. The germline V and J ends were trimmed by 6 bases and 7 bases, with 12 bases remaining between them. CDR3 in amino acids: CSAPNGVGELFF. In DNA, the CDR3 is TGCAGTGCCCCAAATGGGGTCGGGGAGCTGTTTTTT.

This clonotype was seen many times. The rearrangement links TRBV7-9 to TRBJ2-1; tentatively, D is TRBD2 (5 bases). The CDR3 covers 15 residues. Germline CDR1 is SEHNR and CDR2 is FQNEAQ (reference sequence). The V end was cut by 0 bases, the J end by 5 bases, with 11 bases between. This CDR3 reads CASSLARGMNNEQFF. CDR3 sequence (DNA): TGTGCCAGCAGCTTAGCCCGGGGAATGAACAATGAGCAGTTCTTC.

This sequence joins TRBV19 and TRBJ2-7; unclear D gene. Trimming cost V 6 bases and J 0 bases, with 12 bases left between them. The CDR3 is 14 amino acids. Germline loops: CDR1 LNHDA, CDR2 SQIVND (reference sequence). The CDR3 DNA sequence: TGTGCCAGTAGCATTTCTTCTAGCTCCTACGAGCAGTACTTC. Translated: CASSISSSSYEQYF. Looking up the rest from reference TRBV19 and TRBJ2-7 gives the full variable domain: DGGITQSPKYLFRKEGQNVTLSCEQNLNHDAMYWYRQDPGQGLRLIYYSQIVNDFQKGDIAEGYSVSREKKESFPLTVTSAQKNPTAFYLCASSISSSSYEQYFGPGTRLTVT.

The V call is TRBV12-3 or TRBV12-4, the J call TRBJ1-3; D unclear. The CDR3 sequence is 13 residues long. V shed 4 bases and J shed 1 base, with 5 bases lying between them. The CDR3: CASSSRSGNTIYF. CDR3 DNA: TGTGCCAGCAGTTCCCGGTCTGGAAACACCATATATTTT.

V and J are TRBV6-6 and TRBJ1-5; D unclear. The V and J ends lost 1 base and 9 bases respectively, with 10 bases between them. CDR3 length: 13 amino acids. Germline CDR1 and CDR2: MNHNY and SVGAGI (reference sequence). Here the CDR3 DNA reads TGTGCCAGCAGTTACTTAGATAGCGGGCCCCAGCATTTT. Its protein is CASSYLDSGPQHF.

The rearrangement uses TRBV12-3 or TRBV12-4 and TRBJ2-7; D perhaps matches TRBD1 (6 bases). V gave up 4 bases and J gave up 3 bases, with 13 bases separating them. The CDR3 extends over 14 amino acids. The DNA of the CDR3 is TGTGCCAGCAGTTATACAGGGCTCTTCTACGAGCAGTACTTC. It is translated as CASSYTGLFYEQYF.

The table lists this clonotype with a few counts. The chain recombines TRBV4-1 with TRBJ2-7; the D gene is possibly TRBD1 (5 bases). CDR1 and CDR2 from the germline V gene are MGHRA and YSYEKL. The germline V and J ends were trimmed by 1 base and 3 bases, with 7 bases remaining between them. The CDR3 is 13 residues long. The DNA for the CDR3 is TGCGCCAGCAGCCAAGTGGGGCGCTACGAGCAGTACGTC. Translating gives CASSQVGRYEQYV.

The rearrangement uses TRBV12-5 and TRBJ1-2; maybe TRBD1 (6 bases). Trimming pared 3 bases from V and 7 bases from J, leaving 15 bases between. The germline CDR1 and CDR2 sequences are LGHNT and FRNRAP. The CDR3 sequence is 14 residues long. CDR3 DNA: TGTGCTAGTGGTTTAGGGCCCGGACAGACTGGCTACACCTTC. It encodes CASGLGPGQTGYTF.

This clonotype showed up many times. This sequence joins TRBV7-9 and TRBJ1-4; perhaps TRBD1 as D (5 bases). This CDR3 spans 15 amino acids. Germline-derived CDR1 and CDR2 are SEHNR and FQNEAQ (reference sequence). V gave up 5 bases and J gave up 7 bases, with 17 bases separating them. CDR3 sequence reads: CASSPPGRHGEKLFF. CDR3 sequence (DNA): TGTGCCAGCAGCCCGCCAGGGAGGCACGGTGAAAAACTGTTTTTT. Supplemented by reference TRBV7-9 and TRBJ1-4, the full variable domain reads DTGVSQNPRHKITKRGQNVTFRCDPISEHNRLYWYRQTLGQGPEFLTYFQNEAQLEKSRLLSDRFSAERPKGSFSTLEIQRTEQGDSAMYLCASSPPGRHGEKLFFGSGTQLSVL.

This clonotype has ten or more counts. The chain recombines TRBV7-2 with TRBJ2-3; D unresolved. This CDR3 has 15 amino acids. V lost 1 base and J 2 bases, leaving 10 bases between the germline ends. Per germline, CDR1 SGHTA and CDR2 FQGNSA. CDR3 residues: CASSLEGSTTDTQYF. CDR3 in DNA: TGTGCCAGCAGCTTAGAAGGTAGTACCACAGATACGCAGTATTTT.

This clonotype was seen more than once but under ten times. The chain is built from TRBV7-8 and TRBJ2-5; D unresolved. Trimming removed 8 bases at V and 2 bases at J, with 15 bases between. Germline CDR1 is SGHVS and CDR2 is FQNEAQ. The CDR3 covers 14 residues. CDR3 amino acids: CASAWAGLQETQYF. CDR3 coding DNA: TGTGCCAGCGCTTGGGCCGGCTTACAAGAGACCCAGTACTTC.

This clonotype has more than one count but fewer than ten. V and J are TRBV2 and TRBJ2-7; perhaps TRBD2 as D (7 bases). Germline loops: CDR1 SNHLY, CDR2 FYNNEI. Trimming left V 10 bases short and J 2 bases short, with 15 bases between. This CDR3 has 13 amino acids. The CDR3 DNA sequence: TGTGCCACCTCCGGAGGGGGGGCCTACGAGCAGTACTTC. Its protein is CATSGGGAYEQYF.

The sample holds a few counts of this clonotype. The rearrangement joins TRBV20-1 to TRBJ2-1; D possibly corresponds to TRBD2 (5 bases). Germline CDR1 reads DFQATT; CDR2 reads SNEGSKA (reference sequence). V was pared by 5 bases and J by 1 base, with 18 bases between. This CDR3 contains 16 residues. The CDR3 protein is CSARSTGFGSYNEQFF. In nucleotides, the CDR3 is TGCAGTGCTCGCTCGACGGGGTTTGGTTCCTACAATGAGCAGTTCTTC.

The J gene is TRBJ1-1, the V gene TRBV14; D is perhaps TRBD1 (5 bases). V lost 6 bases, J lost 0 bases, and 14 bases lay in between. This CDR3 region has 15 residues. Germline values: CDR1 SGHDN, CDR2 FVKESK. The CDR3 DNA reads as TGTGCCAGCAGTCGGGGGGTTCGATTGAACACTGAAGCTTTCTTT. Translation: CASSRGVRLNTEAFF.

The rearrangement links TRBV4-1 to TRBJ2-2; 7 nucleotides agree with TRBD2. Looked up from germline, CDR1 is MGHRA and CDR2 is YSYEKL. CDR3 length: 19 residues. Unmatched junction bases numbered 14, after V lost 0 bases and J lost 4 bases. In DNA form, the CDR3 reads TGCGCCAGCAGCCAAGATACAACGTTGGGAGGGAGTGGCACCGGGGAGCTGTTTTTT. This translates into CASSQDTTLGGSGTGELFF.

A remark on this clonotype: Mismatch with germline at one junction end may stem from a read error. The J gene is TRBJ2-5, the V gene TRBV11-2; D might be TRBD1 (6 bases). Germline V CDR1 and CDR2: SGHAT, FQNNGV. This CDR3 has 13 residues. The CDR3 reads CVSSRGVQETQYF. The CDR3 nucleotides are TGTGTCAGCAGCAGGGGAGTTCAAGAGACCCAGTACTTC.

The chain joins TRBV5-1 to TRBJ2-1; the D is unclear. CDR1 is SGHRS, CDR2 YFSETQ, per germline. The V gene lost 2 bases and the J gene lost 8 bases, with 14 bases spanning the gap. This CDR3 has 14 residues. The CDR3 here is CASSFMGSRDEQFF. The CDR3 DNA is TGCGCCAGCAGCTTTATGGGGTCTAGGGATGAGCAGTTCTTC.

This clonotype has just a few counts. This rearrangement joins TRBV6-2 or TRBV6-3 to TRBJ2-1; the match to TRBD2 covers 11 bases. This CDR3 spans 15 amino acids. CDR1 is MNHEY, CDR2 SVGEGT, per germline. J gave up 7 bases and V 5 bases, and 7 bases lay outside the gene matches. CDR3 loop: CASSLRLAGGNEQFF. CDR3 DNA sequence: TGTGCCAGCAGTCTCCGGCTAGCGGGGGGTAATGAGCAGTTCTTC.

The CDR3: CASSGWSSVQPNTDTQYF. CDR3 coding DNA: TGTGCCAGCAGTGGTTGGAGTTCGGTGCAGCCAAACACAGATACGCAGTATTTT. The chain combines TRBV2 with TRBJ2-3; D remains unclear. The CDR3 runs to 18 residues. The germline V gene has CDR1 SNHLY and CDR2 FYNNEI. V lost 4 bases to trimming and J lost 2 bases, with 22 bases between them.

This clonotype occurred a few times. The V gene is TRBV14, the J gene TRBJ2-1, with 8 bases aligning to TRBD2. Looked up from germline, CDR1 is SGHDN and CDR2 is FVKESK. The CDR3 runs 16 residues. With V trimmed by 3 bases and J by 2 bases, 6 bases remained unmatched. In nucleotides, the CDR3 is TGTGCCAGCAGCCAGGCGGGAGCGGGGGCCTACAATGAGCAGTTCTTC. It codes for CASSQAGAGAYNEQFF.

This clonotype was observed many times. This chain links TRBV7-2 with TRBJ1-2; the match to TRBD1 covers 7 bases. Trimming removed 6 bases from V and 4 bases from J; junction bases left unmatched: 11. The CDR3 spans 15 residues. From germline, CDR1 is SGHTA and CDR2 FQGNSA. The CDR3 DNA follows: TGTGCCAGCAGTTTTCCGGGACAGAAGACCTATGGCTACACCTTC. Its protein product is CASSFPGQKTYGYTF.

The gene calls are TRBV5-1 and TRBJ2-5, with 7 nucleotides matching TRBD2. Germline CDR1 is SGHRS and CDR2 is YFSETQ. The CDR3 runs to 16 residues. J was trimmed by 2 bases and V by 4 bases; bases with no gene match: 11. The CDR3: CASSRRVGGSQETQYF. The CDR3 nucleotides are TGCGCCAGCAGCCGTAGGGTCGGGGGGTCGCAAGAGACCCAGTACTTC.

The chain carries TRBV27 and TRBJ2-1; 10 bases are shared with TRBD1. Germline CDR1 MNHEY, CDR2 SMNVEV (reference sequence). V gave up 5 bases and J gave up 1 base; unmatched junction bases: 5. The CDR3 totals 16 residues. CDR3 sequence: CASSPLGQGSYNEQFF. The CDR3 region has the DNA TGTGCCAGCAGTCCCTTGGGACAGGGGTCCTACAATGAGCAGTTCTTC.

This rearrangement joins TRBV2 to TRBJ2-3, with a weak D call TRBD1 (5 bases). The germline V gene encodes CDR1 SNHLY and CDR2 FYNNEI. The germline V and J ends were trimmed by 0 bases and 4 bases, with 17 bases remaining between them. The CDR3 loop spans 17 amino acids. CDR3 in DNA: TGTGCCAGCAGTGAAGCGAAGTTGGGGCCCGCCGCAGATACGCAGTATTTT. Encoded protein: CASSEAKLGPAADTQYF.

Concerning this clonotype: This CDR3 fails to terminate in the conserved phenylalanine or tryptophan, so it likely reflects a read error. This chain connects TRBV6-5 to TRBJ2-5, with D possibly being TRBD2 (5 bases). The V gene lost 0 bases and the J gene lost 2 bases, with 7 bases spanning the gap. The germline V gene encodes CDR1 MNHEY and CDR2 SVGAGI. This CDR3 is built from 14 residues. The CDR3 loop is CASSYSGVQETQYI. The CDR3 bases are TGTGCCAGCAGTTACTCGGGAGTTCAAGAGACCCAGTACATC.